Listed below are T cell receptor beta chains from one sample, sequenced in a study of radiation and T cells in renal cell carcinoma. TCRdb keeps only in-frame clones here, not all; method: immunoSEQ multiplex PCR. The sample holds about 65,000 clones; around 81% are singletons and the top ten take roughly 7.4%. The specimen was blood, collected from a patient whose treatment included radiotherapy and nephrectomy. The receptors were gathered from a man aged 55 to 70 with renal cell carcinoma. The CDR3 runs from the conserved cysteine through the conserved F or W. D genes are given only for firm matches. Expanded clones get a size class; other rows say once, few or many, or leave the size out.

J gene | clone size | D gene | V gene | CDR3 DNA | CDR3 protein
TRBJ1-4 | - | - | TRBV6-1 | TGTGCCAGCAGTGAATCCTGGCGGCAGGGGAATGAAAAACTGTTTTTT | CASSESWRQGNEKLFF
TRBJ1-4 | - | - | TRBV6-1 | TGTGCCAGCAGTGGATTGCCTCCCGCAACTAATGAAAAACTGTTTTTT | CASSGLPPATNEKLFF
TRBJ2-1 | - | - | TRBV7-8 | TGTGCCAGCAGCCTACGAGACCCAGGGAGCTCCTACAATGAGCAGTTCTTC | CASSLRDPGSSYNEQFF
TRBJ1-2 | - | TRBD1 | TRBV25-1 | TGTGCCAGCAGTGACATAGGGGGCGGAAGCTATGGCTACACCTTC | CASSDIGGGSYGYTF
TRBJ2-2 | - | TRBD1 | TRBV5-1 | TGCGCCAGCAGCGTAAGGACAGGGGTGGACGGGGAGCTGTTTTTT | CASSVRTGVDGELFF
TRBJ2-3 | - | - | TRBV5-1 | TGCGCCAGCAGCCTAGAGGTGCGCACAGATACGCAGTATTTT | CASSLEVRTDTQYF
TRBJ1-1 | - | TRBD1 | TRBV4-3 | TGCGCCAGCAGCCAAGCTGGCCGGACAGGTTGGGGAACTGAAGCTTTCTTT | CASSQAGRTGWGTEAFF
TRBJ1-6 | - | - | TRBV7-2 | TGTGCCAGCAGCTTAGGGGGGGCAGGGCTTGGTTCACCCCTCCACTTT | CASSLGGAGLGSPLHF
TRBJ2-3 | once | TRBD2 | TRBV7-8 | TGTGCCAGCGGGGCTAGCGGGCGCCGCACAGATACGCAGTATTTT | CASGASGRRTDTQYF
TRBJ1-2 | - | - | TRBV27 | TGTGCCAGCACCCCGGGGGCTGGCAACTATGGCTACACCTTC | CASTPGAGNYGYTF